The 5 T cell receptor beta chains in this list originate from one sample, sequenced in a study of cytomegalovirus exposure and HLA in healthy donors. The PCR was carried out with 60 Vbeta primers and 13 Jbeta primers. Using immunoSEQ multiplex PCR, the repertoire was profiled, and TCRdb retains in-frame clones only, with some absent. The sample includes 190,000 or so clones, roughly four fifths of them seen just once. Sequenced material: PBMCs. Every receptor here comes from a woman between 50 and 59 years old in good health and CMV-seropositive.

The J gene is TRBJ2-2, the V gene TRBV7-2, with D possibly TRBD2 on 6 matching bases. The CDR3 covers 16 residues. Trimming cost V 1 base and J 3 bases, with 12 bases left between them. Germline lookup yields CDR1 SGHTA and CDR2 FQGNSA. CDR3 in DNA: TGTGCCAGCAGCTTAGTAGGAGGGCTTGACACCGGGGAGCTGTTTTTT. Translating gives CASSLVGGLDTGELFF.

The J gene is TRBJ2-7, the V gene TRBV6-1; a possible D gene is TRBD1 (6 bases). CDR1 and CDR2 from the germline V gene are MNHNS and SASEGT. This CDR3 contains 15 residues. Trimming removed 5 bases from V and 3 bases from J, with 17 bases in between. CDR3 residues: CASSPYRLQGYEQYF. The CDR3 nucleotides read TGTGCCAGCAGTCCATACAGACTACAGGGCTACGAGCAGTACTTC.

This rearrangement joins TRBV5-4 to TRBJ2-7, with TRBD2 as a possible D gene (6 bases). Germline V gene data show CDR1 as SGHNT and CDR2 as YYREEE (reference sequence). The CDR3 runs 14 residues. Trimming removed 0 bases from V and 0 bases from J, with 7 bases in between. For the CDR3, the DNA is TGTGCCAGCAGCTTGGCCGGGAGCTCCTACGAGCAGTACTTC. Translated, it gives CASSLAGSSYEQYF.

This clone was seen only a few times. The chain uses TRBV6-1 and TRBJ2-7; TRBD1 matches 8 bases. The CDR3 length is 14 residues. Trimming removed 3 bases from V and 7 bases from J; junction bases left unmatched: 8. Germline V gene sequence: CDR1 MNHNS, CDR2 SASEGT. The CDR3 is CASSDGRGPREQYF. Here the CDR3 DNA reads TGTGCCAGCAGTGATGGCAGGGGGCCTCGGGAGCAGTACTTC.

This chain joins TRBV7-2 and TRBJ2-2; TRBD1 matches 8 bases. CDR1 and CDR2 (germline): SGHTA, FQGNSA. The V gene end was trimmed by 6 bases and the J gene end by 5 bases; junction bases not matched to a gene: 5. The CDR3 has 14 residues. As DNA, the CDR3 is TGTGCCAGCAGGCAGAGGACAGGGACCGGGGAGCTGTTTTTT. It is translated as CASRQRTGTGELFF.